This TCR beta chain comes out of a study of cytomegalovirus exposure and HLA in healthy donors. General study findings and limits: Later work showed greater clonal expansion in HLA-associated TCR beta chains than in equally common others. Reportedly, HLA-A and HLA-B alleles of most subjects were accurately predicted from TCR beta. In a later analysis, CMV-associated beta chains were mostly HLA-associated, it appeared.

A remark on this clone: No antigen is known for it.

The trim removed 5 bases at V and 2 bases at J, leaving 2 bases unmatched. Per the germline V gene, CDR1 is MDHEN and CDR2 is SYDVKM. The CDR3 spans 13 residues. The PCR was carried out with 60 Vbeta primers and 13 Jbeta primers. Assay used: immunoSEQ multiplex PCR; TCRdb lists only in-frame clones, some missing. The sample has about 120,000 clones; around 80% are singletons. The source material was PBMCs. This chain connects TRBV28 to TRBJ2-7, with 8 positions matching TRBD2. This receptor was obtained from a woman in her fifties or sixties in good health and CMV-seropositive. The CDR3 sequence is CASSLGLAYEQYF. CDR3 bases: TGTGCCAGCAGTCTGGGACTAGCCTACGAGCAGTACTTC.